This T cell receptor (beta chain) was recovered during a study of T cells expressing NK-cell markers. Study at large: All TCR beta repertoires analysed originated from sorted CD3+CD56+NKG2C+, CD3+CD56+NKG2C- and CD3+CD56-NKG2C+ T cells.

TCRdb reprocessed the 5' RACE reads and stores each CDR3 protein as one record, lacking DNA. In all, the sample yields fewer than 400,000 distinct CDR3 sequences. Germline V lookup: CDR1 SGHTA, CDR2 FQGNSA. CDR3 length: 16 amino acids. The clonotype comes from a man aged 18-75 years in good health. The rearrangement joins TRBV7-2 to TRBJ2-1; lacking DNA, the TRBD2 call made by TCRdb goes unchecked. The sample was blood T cells: a sorted CD56 or NKG2C T cell subset, CD4+ or CD8+ T cells, or bulk PBMC T cells (not recorded which). This chain's CDR3 is CASSLQRGLAGAEQFF.